A single count supports the clone carrying this T cell receptor (beta chain). These data originate in a study of blood T cell repertoires in COVID-19. The CDR3 sequence is 12 residues long. The V gene lost 5 bases and the J gene lost 12 bases, with 14 bases spanning the gap. Germline CDR1 reads MNHEY; CDR2 reads SVGAGI. The protocol was immunoSEQ multiplex PCR, while the TCRdb copy is restricted to in-frame clones and leaves out a portion. The sample includes 95,000 to 150,000 clones, around three quarters of them seen just once. Sequencing used peripheral blood. The rearrangement joins TRBV6-5 to TRBJ2-1; D is perhaps TRBD2 (6 bases). The origin of this receptor is a woman in her 70s with acute or convalescent COVID-19. Here the CDR3 reads CASSTSGSGQFF. CDR3 bases: TGTGCCAGCAGTACCAGCGGGTCTGGGCAGTTCTTC.